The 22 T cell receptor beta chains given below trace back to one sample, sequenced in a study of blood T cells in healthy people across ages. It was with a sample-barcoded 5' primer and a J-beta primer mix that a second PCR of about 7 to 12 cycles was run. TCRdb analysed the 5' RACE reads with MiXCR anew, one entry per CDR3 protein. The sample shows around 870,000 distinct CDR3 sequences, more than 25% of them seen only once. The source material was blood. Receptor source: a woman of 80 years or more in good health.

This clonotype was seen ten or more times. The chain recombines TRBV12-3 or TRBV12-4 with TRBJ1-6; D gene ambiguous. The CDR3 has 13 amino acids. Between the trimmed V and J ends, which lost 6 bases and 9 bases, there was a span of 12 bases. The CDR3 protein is CASRTGAGSPLHF. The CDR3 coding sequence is TGTGCCAGCAGGACTGGAGCGGGTTCACCCCTCCACTTT.

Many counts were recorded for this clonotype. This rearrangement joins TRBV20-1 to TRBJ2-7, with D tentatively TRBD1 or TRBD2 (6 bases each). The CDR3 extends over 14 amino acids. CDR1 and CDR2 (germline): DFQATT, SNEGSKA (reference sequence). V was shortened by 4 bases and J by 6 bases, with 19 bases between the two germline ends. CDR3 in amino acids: CSANKGGGMGEQYF. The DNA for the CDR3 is TGCAGTGCTAATAAAGGAGGGGGTATGGGCGAGCAGTACTTC.

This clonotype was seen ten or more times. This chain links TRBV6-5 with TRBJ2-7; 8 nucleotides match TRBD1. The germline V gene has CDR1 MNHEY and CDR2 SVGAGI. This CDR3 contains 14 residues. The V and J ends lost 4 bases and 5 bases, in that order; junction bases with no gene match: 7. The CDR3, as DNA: TGTGCCAGCAGTTCCGACAGGGGACTCAACGAGCAGTACTTC. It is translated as CASSSDRGLNEQYF.

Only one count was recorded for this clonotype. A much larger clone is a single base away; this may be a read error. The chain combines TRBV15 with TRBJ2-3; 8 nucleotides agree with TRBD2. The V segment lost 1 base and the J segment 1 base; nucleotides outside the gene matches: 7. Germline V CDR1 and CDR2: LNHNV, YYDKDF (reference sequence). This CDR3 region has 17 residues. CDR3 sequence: CATSRGGGAGGTDTQYF. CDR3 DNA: TGTGCCACCAGCAGAGGGGGAGGAGCGGGGGGCACAGATACGCAGTATTTT.

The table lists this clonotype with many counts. The CDR3 loop reads CASSPGYTEAFF. CDR3 DNA: TGTGCCAGCAGCCCCGGTTACACTGAAGCTTTCTTT. V gene TRBV7-2 combines with J gene TRBJ1-1; D gene ambiguous. The CDR3 runs to 12 residues. V was pared by 5 bases and J by 3 bases, with 7 bases between. Germline V gives CDR1 SGHTA, CDR2 FQGNSA.

CDR3: CSARAPLRSTDTQYF. The CDR3 DNA sequence: TGCAGTGCTAGAGCTCCACTCCGTAGCACAGATACGCAGTATTTT. The chain couples TRBV20-1 to TRBJ2-3; D remains ambiguous. The germline gives CDR1 DFQATT, CDR2 SNEGSKA (reference sequence). V gave up 1 base and J gave up 0 bases, with 11 bases separating them. This CDR3 is 15 amino acids long.

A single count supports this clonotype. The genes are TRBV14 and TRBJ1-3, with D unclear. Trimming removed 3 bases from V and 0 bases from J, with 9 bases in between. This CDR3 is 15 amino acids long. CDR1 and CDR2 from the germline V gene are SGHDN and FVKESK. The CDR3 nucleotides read TGTGCCAGCAGCCAGTACGGATTCTCTGGAAACACCATATATTTT. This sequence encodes CASSQYGFSGNTIYF.

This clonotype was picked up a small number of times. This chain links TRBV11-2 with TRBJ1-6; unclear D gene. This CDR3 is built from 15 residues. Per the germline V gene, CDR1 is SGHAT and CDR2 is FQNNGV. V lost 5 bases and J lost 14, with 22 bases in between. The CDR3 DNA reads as TGTGCCAGCAGCCCAATTCGGGGAACCATAAGGGCCCTCCACTTT. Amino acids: CASSPIRGTIRALHF. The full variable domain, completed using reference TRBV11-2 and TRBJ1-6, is EAGVAQSPRYKIIEKRQSVAFWCNPISGHATLYWYQQILGQGPKLLIQFQNNGVVDDSQLPKDRFSAERLKGVDSTLKIQPAKLEDSAVYLCASSPIRGTIRALHFGNGTRLTVT.

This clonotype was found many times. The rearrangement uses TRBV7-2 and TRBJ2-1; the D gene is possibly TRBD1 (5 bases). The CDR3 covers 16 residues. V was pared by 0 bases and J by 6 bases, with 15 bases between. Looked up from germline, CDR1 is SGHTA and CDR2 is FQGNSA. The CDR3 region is CASSLAAVQRGNEQFF. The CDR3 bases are TGTGCCAGCAGCTTAGCGGCAGTTCAAAGGGGCAATGAGCAGTTCTTC.

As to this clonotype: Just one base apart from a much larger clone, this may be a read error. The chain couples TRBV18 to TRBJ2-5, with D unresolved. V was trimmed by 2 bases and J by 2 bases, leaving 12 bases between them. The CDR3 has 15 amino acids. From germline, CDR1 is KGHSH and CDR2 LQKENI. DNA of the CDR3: TGTGCCAGCTCACCAACCATCAGTTATCAAGAGACCCAGTACTTC. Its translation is CASSPTISYQETQYF.

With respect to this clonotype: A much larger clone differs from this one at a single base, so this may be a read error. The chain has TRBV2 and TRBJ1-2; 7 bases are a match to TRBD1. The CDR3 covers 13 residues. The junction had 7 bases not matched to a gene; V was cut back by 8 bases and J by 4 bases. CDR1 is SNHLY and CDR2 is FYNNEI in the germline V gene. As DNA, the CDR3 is TGTGCCAGCGGGTCCGGGACAGCCTATGGCTACACCTTC. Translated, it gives CASGSGTAYGYTF.

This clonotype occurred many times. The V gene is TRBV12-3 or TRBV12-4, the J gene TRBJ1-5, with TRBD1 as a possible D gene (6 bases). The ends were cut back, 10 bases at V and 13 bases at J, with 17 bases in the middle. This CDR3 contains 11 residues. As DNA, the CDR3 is TGTGCCATCCTAGCCCGGGGGGCTCAGCATTTT. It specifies CAILARGAQHF.

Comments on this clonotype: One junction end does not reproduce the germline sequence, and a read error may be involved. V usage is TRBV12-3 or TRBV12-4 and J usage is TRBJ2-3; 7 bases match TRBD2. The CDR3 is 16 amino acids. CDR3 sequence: CASSRSSGERADTEYF. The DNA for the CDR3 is TGTGCCAGCAGCCGCTCTAGCGGAGAGAGAGCAGATACGGAGTATTTT.

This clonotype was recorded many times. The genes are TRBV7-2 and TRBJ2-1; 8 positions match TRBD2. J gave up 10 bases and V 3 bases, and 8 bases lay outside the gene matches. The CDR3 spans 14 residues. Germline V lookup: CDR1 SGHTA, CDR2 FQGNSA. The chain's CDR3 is CASSFAGGPNEQFF. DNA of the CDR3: TGTGCCAGCAGCTTCGCGGGGGGACCCAACGAGCAGTTCTTC.

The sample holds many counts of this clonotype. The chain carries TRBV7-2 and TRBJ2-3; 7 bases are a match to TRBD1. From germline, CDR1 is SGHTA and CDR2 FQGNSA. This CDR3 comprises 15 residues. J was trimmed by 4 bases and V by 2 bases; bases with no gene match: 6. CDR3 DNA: TGTGCCAGCAGCTTACCTCTCGACAGGGCAGATACGCAGTATTTT. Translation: CASSLPLDRADTQYF.

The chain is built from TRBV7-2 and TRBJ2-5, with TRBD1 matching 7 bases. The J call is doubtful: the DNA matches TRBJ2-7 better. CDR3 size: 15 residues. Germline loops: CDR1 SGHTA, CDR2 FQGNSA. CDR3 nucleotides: TGTGCCAGCAGCTTATCCGCCAGGGGGAGCTACGAGCAGTACTTC. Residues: CASSLSARGSYEQYF.

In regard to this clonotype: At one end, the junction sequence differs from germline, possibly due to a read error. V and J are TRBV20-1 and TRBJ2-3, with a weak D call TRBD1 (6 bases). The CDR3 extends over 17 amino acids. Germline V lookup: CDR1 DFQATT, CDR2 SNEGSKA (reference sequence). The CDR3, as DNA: TGCAGTGCTAGAGATCTGGGGGCCACCCGCGCGTCAGATATGCAGTATTTT. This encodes CSARDLGATRASDMQYF.

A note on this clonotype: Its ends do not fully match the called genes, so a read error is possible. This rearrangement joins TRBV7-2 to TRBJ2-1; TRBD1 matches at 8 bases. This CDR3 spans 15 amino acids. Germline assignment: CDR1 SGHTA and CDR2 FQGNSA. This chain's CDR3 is CASSSGQGQYNEQCF. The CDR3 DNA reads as TGTGCCAGCAGCTCTGGACAGGGCCAATACAATGAGCAGTGCTTC.

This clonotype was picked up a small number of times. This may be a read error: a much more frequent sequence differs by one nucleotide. The CDR3 nucleotides are TGTGCCAGCAGCCAGCGGACTAGCGGGGGAGAGACCAAGTACTTC. Translating gives CASSQRTSGGETKYF. The rearrangement uses TRBV3-1 and TRBJ2-5; 13 bases align to TRBD2. Germline CDR1 LGHDT, CDR2 YNNKEL (reference sequence). CDR3 length equals 15 residues.

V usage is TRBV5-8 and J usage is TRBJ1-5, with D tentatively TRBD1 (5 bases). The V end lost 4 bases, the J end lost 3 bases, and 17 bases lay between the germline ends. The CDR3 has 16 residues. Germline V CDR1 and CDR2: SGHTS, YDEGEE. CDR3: CASSLSGLSINQPQHF. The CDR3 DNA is TGTGCCAGCAGCCTCTCGGGGCTCAGCATCAATCAGCCCCAGCATTTT.

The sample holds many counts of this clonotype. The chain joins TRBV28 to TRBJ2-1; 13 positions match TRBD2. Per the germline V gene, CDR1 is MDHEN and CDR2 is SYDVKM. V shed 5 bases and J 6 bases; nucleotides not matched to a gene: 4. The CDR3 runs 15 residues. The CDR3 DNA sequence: TGTGCCAGCAGTAAAACTAGCGGGGGGGCCAATGAGCAGTTCTTC. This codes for CASSKTSGGANEQFF.

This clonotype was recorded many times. CDR3 protein: CASSLGSGGASQQFF. In DNA, the CDR3 is TGTGCCAGCAGCCTAGGCAGCGGGGGGGCTTCACAGCAGTTCTTC. V gene TRBV7-9 combines with J gene TRBJ2-1; 10 bases map to TRBD2. The CDR3 runs to 15 residues. Trimming at V came to 5 bases and at J to 11 bases, leaving 12 bases not matched to a gene. Germline lookup yields CDR1 SEHNR and CDR2 FQNEAQ (reference sequence).